These 30 T cell receptor beta chains were all obtained from the same sample, sequenced in a study of cytomegalovirus exposure and HLA in healthy donors. Use of 60 Vbeta and 13 Jbeta primers characterized the PCR. TCRdb's table, derived via immunoSEQ multiplex PCR, lists solely in-frame clones and lacks some. Of roughly 120,000 clones listed, about three quarters are singletons. Specimen: PBMCs. These TCRs come from a woman aged 35 to 49 in good health and CMV-seropositive.

The chain has TRBV6-5 and TRBJ2-1; 9 bases agree with TRBD1. Germline loops: CDR1 MNHEY, CDR2 SVGAGI. The CDR3 contains 15 residues. V lost 8 bases to trimming and J lost 6 bases; unmatched junction nucleotides: 11. The CDR3 sequence: CASSNLGQGLNEQFF. CDR3 DNA: TGTGCCAGCTCTAACCTGGGACAGGGACTCAATGAGCAGTTCTTC.

The chain is built from TRBV27 and TRBJ2-5; 14 nucleotides agree with TRBD2. The germline CDR1 and CDR2 sequences are MNHEY and SMNVEV (reference sequence). V shed 5 bases, J shed 4 bases, and the junction held 9 bases outside the gene matches. The CDR3 runs 17 residues. In nucleotides, the CDR3 is TGTGCCAGCAGTCCTGTGACTAGCGGGAGGGCCAGAGAGACCCAGTACTTC. The encoded protein is CASSPVTSGRARETQYF.

The V and J genes are TRBV15 and TRBJ1-2; 10 bases agree with TRBD1. V shed 6 bases, J shed 6 bases, and the junction held 13 bases outside the gene matches. The germline V gene encodes CDR1 LNHNV and CDR2 YYDKDF (reference sequence). This CDR3 has 16 amino acids. CDR3 sequence reads: CATSPFGTGATNGYTF. The CDR3 DNA is TGTGCCACCAGTCCTTTTGGGACAGGGGCCACGAATGGCTACACCTTC.

This chain connects TRBV2 to TRBJ2-1; 7 nucleotides align to TRBD1. The V segment lost 4 bases and the J segment 9 bases; nucleotides outside the gene matches: 9. CDR3 length: 14 amino acids. Germline CDR1 is SNHLY and CDR2 is FYNNEI. Here the CDR3 DNA reads TGTGCCAGCAGTGTGACACTTACAGGGGCTGAGCAGTTCTTC. It specifies CASSVTLTGAEQFF.

The chain joins TRBV27 to TRBJ2-3; D is perhaps TRBD2 (5 bases). Germline V gene data show CDR1 as MNHEY and CDR2 as SMNVEV (reference sequence). The CDR3 loop spans 14 amino acids. The V end lost 3 bases, the J end lost 8 bases, and 15 bases lay between the germline ends. Here the CDR3 DNA reads TGTGCCAGCAGTTTGGACTGGGCGGCTCGTACGCAGTATTTT. Protein product: CASSLDWAARTQYF.

DNA of the CDR3: TGTGCCAGCAGCTTAGTTGACATGCCCCCTGACAATGAGCAGTTCTTC. Amino acid sequence: CASSLVDMPPDNEQFF. The rearrangement joins TRBV7-2 to TRBJ2-1; D uncertain. The CDR3 has 16 residues. CDR1 is SGHTA, CDR2 FQGNSA, per germline. Trimming pared 1 base from V and 5 bases from J, leaving 15 bases between.

The chain is built from TRBV4-2 and TRBJ1-2; D may be TRBD1 (6 bases). Germline CDR1 is LGHNA and CDR2 is YNFKEQ. The CDR3 is 13 amino acids. V was clipped by 1 base and J by 14 bases, with 17 bases between them. Written as DNA, the CDR3 is TGTGCCAGCAGCCAAGGGGGGACACTGGCTAATACCTTC. This gives the protein CASSQGGTLANTF.

The V and J genes are TRBV30 and TRBJ1-5, with D possibly being TRBD1 (6 bases). CDR3 size: 13 residues. CDR1 is GTSNPN and CDR2 is SVGIG in the germline V gene (reference sequence). Trimming took 1 base from V and 9 from J, leaving 13 bases between them. The CDR3 region is CAWSDRAWGPQHF. The CDR3 bases are TGTGCCTGGAGTGACAGGGCTTGGGGGCCCCAGCATTTT.

CDR3 region: CASSSSVIGELFF. The CDR3 coding sequence is TGTGCCAGCAGCTCCTCGGTTATAGGGGAGCTGTTTTTT. The rearrangement joins TRBV7-2 to TRBJ2-2, with no clear D. Trimming removed 4 bases at V and 8 bases at J, with 11 bases between. CDR1 and CDR2 from the germline V gene are SGHTA and FQGNSA. The CDR3 has 13 amino acids.

This clone was recorded only once. This sequence joins TRBV7-2 and TRBJ2-5; tentatively, D is TRBD1 (5 bases). The J call is doubtful: the DNA matches TRBJ2-7 better. The CDR3 is 12 amino acids. Germline CDR1 SGHTA, CDR2 FQGNSA. The chain's CDR3 is CASSLAQGEQYF. The CDR3 DNA reads as TGTGCCAGCAGCTTAGCGCAGGGCGAGCAGTACTTC.

The CDR3 DNA follows: TGCGCCAGCAGCTTGGCGAACAGGGGGAACACCATATATTTT. Amino acid sequence: CASSLANRGNTIYF. This chain connects TRBV5-1 to TRBJ1-3; 8 bases fit TRBD1. In germline, CDR1 is SGHRS, CDR2 YFSETQ. Trimming cost V 0 bases and J 7 bases; bases outside gene matches: 3. This CDR3 is 14 amino acids long. Supplemented by reference TRBV5-1 and TRBJ1-3, the full variable domain reads KAGVTQTPRYLIKTRGQQVTLSCSPISGHRSVSWYQQTPGQGLQFLFEYFSETQRNKGNFPGRFSGRQFSNSRSEMNVSTLELGDSALYLCASSLANRGNTIYFGEGSWLTVV.

The rearrangement links TRBV29-1 to TRBJ1-2; the D gene is possibly TRBD1 (5 bases). V lost 4 bases and J 3 bases, leaving 9 bases between the germline ends. The length of the CDR3 is 12 residues. Per the germline V gene, CDR1 is SQVTM and CDR2 is ANQGSEA. CDR3 DNA sequence: TGCAGCGTTGGGGGCGGGGACTATGGCTACACCTTC. This translates into CSVGGGDYGYTF.

The chain uses TRBV10-3 and TRBJ1-1; unclear D gene. Trimming removed 8 bases at V and 4 bases at J, with 14 bases between. The CDR3 has 13 residues. Germline V gene sequence: CDR1 ENHRY, CDR2 SYGVKD. DNA of the CDR3: TGTGCCATCGGCACGGGAGCCAGCACTGAAGCTTTCTTT. This translates into CAIGTGASTEAFF.

This sequence joins TRBV27 and TRBJ2-7, with TRBD2 matching 9 bases. With 8 bases clipped from V and 6 bases from J, the junction kept 8 bases outside the gene matches. Germline CDR1 MNHEY, CDR2 SMNVEV (reference sequence). This CDR3 contains 13 residues. In nucleotides, the CDR3 is TGTGCCAGCGGGCTAGCGGGGACGCGCGAGCAGTACTTC. Its translation: CASGLAGTREQYF.

The CDR3 DNA reads as TGTGCCAGCAGGATGACAGGGGCTGAACACGAGCAGTACTTC. It yields the protein CASRMTGAEHEQYF. V gene TRBV6-1 combines with J gene TRBJ2-7; 8 bases are shared with TRBD1. CDR1 MNHNS and CDR2 SASEGT come from the germline V gene. V dropped 6 bases and J dropped 5; count of bases not matched to a gene: 9. The CDR3 spans 14 residues.

Details on this clone: The identical CDR3 is also encoded by other nucleotide sequences in the sample. The gene calls are TRBV29-1 and TRBJ2-7; D not resolved. Germline CDR1 SQVTM, CDR2 ANQGSEA. V was cut by 3 bases and J by 5 bases, with 11 bases left in between. The CDR3 sequence is 12 residues long. The CDR3 loop reads CSVDFNTDEQYF. The CDR3 DNA reads as TGCAGCGTTGATTTCAACACAGACGAGCAGTACTTC.

The chain uses TRBV7-8 and TRBJ1-2; TRBD1 matches 7 bases. Trimming at V came to 4 bases and at J to 5 bases, leaving 13 bases not matched to a gene. The CDR3 contains 16 residues. Germline CDR1 SGHVS, CDR2 FQNEAQ. CDR3 DNA sequence: TGTGCCAGCAGCTATCAGCCGGCGTCAGGGGGTTATGGCTACACCTTC. Its translation is CASSYQPASGGYGYTF.

The V gene is TRBV30, the J gene TRBJ2-1, with D possibly TRBD2 on 6 matching bases. Germline V gene data show CDR1 as GTSNPN and CDR2 as SVGIG (reference sequence). The CDR3 runs to 12 residues. V was trimmed by 4 bases and J by 9 bases, leaving 13 bases between them. The CDR3 sequence is CAWTARRGEQFF. The CDR3 DNA reads as TGTGCCTGGACGGCCCGGAGGGGTGAGCAGTTCTTC.

The chain recombines TRBV19 with TRBJ2-3; TRBD1 agrees at 9 bases. Trimming cost V 5 bases and J 4 bases; bases outside gene matches: 7. This CDR3 comprises 15 residues. CDR1 is LNHDA and CDR2 is SQIVND in the germline V gene (reference sequence). In nucleotides, the CDR3 is TGTGCCAGTAGTGCCACAGGGGGCCGTTCAGATACGCAGTATTTT. The encoded protein is CASSATGGRSDTQYF.

The CDR3 reads CATSRGPPGDQPQHF. In DNA, the CDR3 is TGTGCCACCAGCAGAGGGCCTCCGGGGGATCAGCCCCAGCATTTT. The J gene is TRBJ1-5, the V gene TRBV15; TRBD1 might be the D (5 bases). The CDR3 loop spans 15 amino acids. V dropped 1 base and J dropped 5 bases, with 12 bases sitting between them. Germline assignment: CDR1 LNHNV and CDR2 YYDKDF (reference sequence).

This chain joins TRBV25-1 and TRBJ2-3, with a tentative D call TRBD2 (6 bases). From germline, CDR1 is MGHDK and CDR2 SYGVNS. This CDR3 has 12 residues. Trimming pared 10 bases from V and 5 bases from J, leaving 13 bases between. This CDR3 reads CATGGLGDTQYF. In DNA form, the CDR3 reads TGTGCCACCGGGGGACTGGGAGATACGCAGTATTTT.

The V call is TRBV10-2, the J call TRBJ1-1, with 7 positions matching TRBD1. The CDR3 runs to 13 residues. V was clipped by 7 bases and J by 5 bases; unmatched bases: 7. Germline CDR1 is WSHSY and CDR2 is SAAADI. CDR3: CASILTGSTEAFF. CDR3 nucleotide sequence: TGCGCCAGCATTTTGACAGGGTCGACTGAAGCTTTCTTT.

The J gene is TRBJ2-7, the V gene TRBV5-4; 9 bases are a match to TRBD1. Germline lookup yields CDR1 SGHNT and CDR2 YYREEE (reference sequence). V was clipped by 4 bases and J by 5 bases; unmatched bases: 10. This CDR3 has 15 amino acids. CDR3 bases: TGTGCCAGCAGCCTACCGGGACAGGGAATCAACGAGCAGTACTTC. This translates into CASSLPGQGINEQYF.

This chain connects TRBV2 to TRBJ2-5; unclear D gene. The closer fit of TRBJ2-7 to the DNA end suggests the J call may be wrong. Germline lookup yields CDR1 SNHLY and CDR2 FYNNEI. The CDR3 consists of 14 residues. CDR3 residues: CASSEAVGNYEQYF. The CDR3 nucleotides read TGTGCCAGCAGTGAAGCGGTCGGAAACTACGAGCAGTACTTC.

This chain links TRBV4-1 with TRBJ2-1; the match to TRBD2 covers 10 bases. The V gene end was trimmed by 1 base and the J gene end by 7 bases; junction bases not matched to a gene: 7. Germline CDR1 reads MGHRA; CDR2 reads YSYEKL. This CDR3 has 16 amino acids. The CDR3 DNA follows: TGCGCCAGCAGCCAAGCCAGCGGGAGGGCCATTAATGAGCAGTTCTTC. Amino acid sequence: CASSQASGRAINEQFF.

The chain uses TRBV6-1 and TRBJ1-6, with D perhaps matching TRBD1 (5 bases). Looked up from germline, CDR1 is MNHNS and CDR2 is SASEGT. Trimming took off 6 bases at V and 7 bases at J, with 13 bases between the two ends. The CDR3 covers 14 residues. In DNA, the CDR3 is TGTGCCAGCAGGGCGGGGGTAACCAATTCACCCCTCCACTTT. Translating it yields CASRAGVTNSPLHF.

CDR3 coding DNA: TGTGCCAGCAGTGTTCGGGCCACGGGGGTTGCCGATACGCAGTATTTT. It translates to CASSVRATGVADTQYF. The rearrangement joins TRBV2 to TRBJ2-3; D is perhaps TRBD2 (6 bases). The CDR3 loop spans 16 amino acids. With 4 bases removed from V and 6 bases from J, the gap between germline ends came to 20 bases. Germline V CDR1 and CDR2: SNHLY, FYNNEI.

The gene calls are TRBV18 and TRBJ1-4; D is ambiguous. CDR1 is KGHSH and CDR2 is LQKENI in the germline V gene. This CDR3 contains 15 residues. Trimming pared 3 bases from V and 0 bases from J, leaving 8 bases between. The CDR3 sequence: CASSPNRATNEKLFF. The CDR3 DNA follows: TGTGCCAGCTCACCCAACAGAGCAACTAATGAAAAACTGTTTTTT.

This clone is a singleton in its sample. The V and J genes are TRBV15 and TRBJ1-1, with D uncertain. Germline loops: CDR1 LNHNV, CDR2 YYDKDF (reference sequence). With 0 bases removed from V and 10 bases from J, the gap between germline ends came to 12 bases. The CDR3 is 13 residues long. Here the CDR3 reads CATSRDLQRRAFF. Here the CDR3 DNA reads TGTGCCACCAGCAGAGATCTCCAGAGGAGAGCTTTCTTT.

The chain uses TRBV5-1 and TRBJ1-2; maybe TRBD1 (5 bases). V gave up 4 bases and J gave up 8 bases, with 18 bases separating them. The CDR3 covers 14 residues. Germline CDR1 and CDR2: SGHRS and YFSETQ. CDR3 protein: CASSPDGGRDGYTF. In DNA form, the CDR3 reads TGCGCCAGCAGCCCGGATGGGGGGAGAGACGGCTACACCTTC.